What follows are 17 T cell receptor beta chains derived from one specimen sequenced in a study of shared clonotypes between healthy human individuals. Generated by immunoSEQ multiplex PCR, the TCRdb table keeps only in-frame clones and is missing some. The repertoire consists of 2,500,000 or so clones, with more than 80% occurring once and the leading ten covering roughly 0.14%. The specimen was naive CD4+ T cells sorted from blood. The subset was: CD45RA+ positively selected. The receptors shown here come from a man in his late teens or twenties in good health.

The chain joins TRBV11-2 to TRBJ2-7, with 8 bases that match TRBD1. Germline CDR1 and CDR2: SGHAT and FQNNGV. The CDR3 length is 17 residues. V was pared by 5 bases and J by 2 bases, with 14 bases of the junction left unmatched. The CDR3 here is CASSLPPVDRGAYEQYF. In nucleotides, the CDR3 is TGTGCCAGCAGCCTCCCACCGGTCGACAGGGGAGCCTACGAGCAGTACTTC.

In DNA, the CDR3 is TGCGCCAGCAGCACCGGGACGATTGCAACTAATGAAAAACTGTTTTTT. Translation: CASSTGTIATNEKLFF. The chain links TRBV5-1 to TRBJ1-4; TRBD1 might be the D (5 bases). The length of the CDR3 is 16 residues. Per germline, CDR1 SGHRS and CDR2 YFSETQ. Between the trimmed V and J ends, which lost 4 bases and 0 bases, there was a span of 13 bases.

This clone has more than one count but fewer than ten. V usage is TRBV6-5 and J usage is TRBJ1-5, with D unclear. This CDR3 spans 14 amino acids. CDR1 is MNHEY, CDR2 SVGAGI, per germline. V gave up 5 bases and J gave up 0 bases, with 8 bases separating them. The CDR3 reads CASSQSLSNQPQHF. CDR3 nucleotides: TGTGCCAGCAGTCAGTCCCTTAGCAATCAGCCCCAGCATTTT.

This clone was seen just once. The J gene is TRBJ2-7, the V gene TRBV5-1, with unresolved D. Trimming removed 0 bases from V and 7 bases from J, with 11 bases in between. Germline V CDR1 and CDR2: SGHRS, YFSETQ. This CDR3 region has 13 residues. The CDR3 DNA reads as TGCGCCAGCAGCTTGGTCGCGGTGGAGGAGCAGTACTTC. This encodes CASSLVAVEEQYF.

The genes are TRBV7-9 and TRBJ1-6; TRBD1 matches 7 bases. V shed 5 bases, J shed 8 bases, and the junction held 6 bases outside the gene matches. The V gene's germline CDR1 is SEHNR and CDR2 FQNEAQ (reference sequence). This CDR3 region has 14 residues. The CDR3 bases are TGTGCCAGCAGCCTGGAGGGGGCCTATTCACCCCTCCACTTT. Residues: CASSLEGAYSPLHF.

The chain is built from TRBV11-1 and TRBJ2-7; D remains unclear. The V end was cut by 5 bases, the J end by 6 bases, with 11 bases between. Germline assignment: CDR1 SGHAT and CDR2 FQDESV (reference sequence). The CDR3 sequence is 12 residues long. CDR3 amino acids: CASSRYDREQYF. The CDR3 DNA sequence: TGTGCCAGCAGCCGGTACGATCGCGAGCAGTACTTC. Together with reference TRBV11-1 and TRBJ2-7, the CDR3 gives the full variable domain: EAEVAQSPRYKITEKSQAVAFWCDPISGHATLYWYRQILGQGPELLVQFQDESVVDDSQLPKDRFSAERLKGVDSTLKIQPAELGDSAMYLCASSRYDREQYFGPGTRLTVT.

CDR3 nucleotide sequence: TGTGCCACCAGCGGTAACCGGGACAACTCCTACGAGCAGTACTTC. Protein product: CATSGNRDNSYEQYF. The chain joins TRBV15 to TRBJ2-7; D might be TRBD1 (6 bases). Trimming cost V 5 bases and J 0 bases, with 14 bases left between them. This CDR3 spans 15 amino acids. Germline V gene lookup returns CDR1 LNHNV and CDR2 YYDKDF (reference sequence).

This chain connects TRBV28 to TRBJ1-5; D ambiguous. The CDR3 is 13 amino acids. V was trimmed by 7 bases and J by 4 bases, leaving 11 bases between them. CDR1 and CDR2 (germline): MDHEN, SYDVKM. The CDR3 bases are TGTGCCAGCACACAGAACTATAATCAGCCCCAGCATTTT. Translation gives CASTQNYNQPQHF.

This clone showed up just once. The chain combines TRBV5-6 with TRBJ2-7; D gene unclear. The CDR3 sequence is 17 residues long. Germline CDR1 reads SGHDT; CDR2 reads YYEEEE. The ends were cut back, 1 base at V and 0 bases at J, with 17 bases in the middle. The CDR3 bases are TGTGCCAGCAGCTTGAGGATAAGGGCTCTTAGCTCCTACGAGCAGTACTTC. This sequence encodes CASSLRIRALSSYEQYF. The complete variable domain, with remaining parts taken from reference TRBV5-6 and TRBJ2-7, reads DAGVTQSPTHLIKTRGQQVTLRCSPKSGHDTVSWYQQALGQGPQFIFQYYEEEERQRGNFPDRFSGHQFPNYSSELNVNALLLGDSALYLCASSLRIRALSSYEQYFGPGTRLTVT.

Only one count was recorded for this clone. This sequence joins TRBV7-9 and TRBJ2-3; 12 nucleotides agree with TRBD2. CDR3 length: 14 amino acids. Looked up from germline, CDR1 is SEHNR and CDR2 is FQNEAQ (reference sequence). With 4 bases clipped from V and 7 bases from J, the junction kept 3 bases outside the gene matches. The CDR3 bases are TGTGCCAGCAGCTCTAGCGGGGGGGAAAATACGCAGTATTTT. It codes for CASSSSGGENTQYF.

The chain is built from TRBV5-1 and TRBJ2-7; possibly TRBD1 for D (5 bases). The CDR3 sequence is 14 residues long. V dropped 7 bases and J dropped 0 bases, with 14 bases sitting between them. CDR1 and CDR2 from the germline V gene are SGHRS and YFSETQ. CDR3 in DNA: TGCGCCAGCTTTACAGGCCCGAGCTCCTACGAGCAGTACTTC. It yields the protein CASFTGPSSYEQYF.

The chain is built from TRBV7-8 and TRBJ1-1, with D tentatively TRBD1 (5 bases). Trimming left V 5 bases short and J 0 bases short, with 13 bases between. This CDR3 has 15 residues. Per germline, CDR1 SGHVS and CDR2 FQNEAQ. The CDR3 spells CASSAMGVLNTEAFF. For the CDR3, the DNA is TGTGCCAGCAGCGCAATGGGGGTTTTGAACACTGAAGCTTTCTTT. Based on the CDR3 plus reference TRBV7-8 and TRBJ1-1, the full variable domain is GAGVSQSPRYKVAKRGQDVALRCDPISGHVSLFWYQQALGQGPEFLTYFQNEAQLDKSGLPSDRFFAERPEGSVSTLKIQRTQQEDSAVYLCASSAMGVLNTEAFFGQGTRLTVV.

The J gene is TRBJ1-5, the V gene TRBV7-9, with a weak D call TRBD1 (5 bases). The CDR3 has 14 residues. Trimming stripped 7 bases from V and 5 bases from J, with 15 bases between. Germline lookup yields CDR1 SEHNR and CDR2 FQNEAQ (reference sequence). CDR3 sequence: CASTLSPGDQPQHF. CDR3 DNA sequence: TGTGCCAGCACCCTCTCTCCGGGGGATCAGCCCCAGCATTTT.

The rearrangement uses TRBV10-2 and TRBJ2-7, with 9 bases that match TRBD1. The CDR3 is made up of 13 amino acids. In germline, CDR1 is WSHSY, CDR2 SAAADI. The junction had 3 bases not matched to a gene; V was cut back by 6 bases and J by 3 bases. The CDR3 region is CASRGTGRYEQYF. The CDR3 DNA reads TGCGCCAGCAGGGGGACAGGGCGCTACGAGCAGTACTTC.

V is TRBV5-1 and J is TRBJ2-5; 7 positions match TRBD2. The germline V gene encodes CDR1 SGHRS and CDR2 YFSETQ. CDR3 length: 14 amino acids. V was clipped by 0 bases and J by 7 bases; unmatched bases: 6. The CDR3 nucleotides are TGCGCCAGCAGCTTGGGGGAGGGCCTAGGGACCCAGTACTTC. Translating gives CASSLGEGLGTQYF.

J is TRBJ2-3 and V is TRBV7-8; D may be TRBD1 (5 bases). The CDR3 is 17 amino acids. Trimming shortened V by 6 bases and J by 1 base, and 20 bases separated the two germline ends. The germline V gene encodes CDR1 SGHVS and CDR2 FQNEAQ. CDR3 region: CASSLLGPLGGTDTQYF. In nucleotides, the CDR3 is TGTGCCAGCAGTCTCTTGGGGCCCTTAGGGGGCACAGATACGCAGTATTTT.

The V call is TRBV6-1, the J call TRBJ1-1; 12 bases are shared with TRBD1. CDR3 length: 15 amino acids. The germline V gene encodes CDR1 MNHNS and CDR2 SASEGT. The V and J ends lost 6 bases and 4 bases, in that order; junction bases with no gene match: 6. The CDR3 region has the DNA TGTGCCAGCAGAGACCCGGGACAGGGGGCCACTGAAGCTTTCTTT. Its protein is CASRDPGQGATEAFF.